These 15 T cell receptor beta chains originate from one sample sequenced in a study of CD8 T cells in Susac syndrome. Random-hexamer reverse transcription was applied to roughly 0.5 to 1 ug RNA. TCRdb reanalysed the immunoSEQ multiplex PCR reads using MiXCR and keeps one entry per CDR3 protein. The sample contains about 66,000 distinct CDR3 sequences, approximately 93% of which appear only once. The sequenced material came from CD8+ T cells from PBMCs. The receptors derive from a human donor with multiple sclerosis.

The rearrangement joins TRBV3-1 to TRBJ2-7, with no clear D. V was clipped by 4 bases and J by 0 bases, with 4 bases between them. Germline loops: CDR1 LGHDT, CDR2 YNNKEL (reference sequence). This CDR3 is built from 12 residues. The CDR3: CASSRSSYEQYF. DNA of the CDR3: TGTGCCAGCAGCCGAAGCTCCTACGAGCAGTACTTC.

This chain joins TRBV20-1 and TRBJ1-1; D unresolved. V lost 2 bases and J lost 0, with 7 bases in between. CDR3 length: 13 residues. CDR1 and CDR2 from the germline V gene are DFQATT and SNEGSKA (reference sequence). CDR3 protein: CSARMGMNTEAFF. As DNA, the CDR3 is TGCAGTGCTAGAATGGGGATGAACACTGAAGCTTTCTTT.

The chain joins TRBV27 to TRBJ2-1, with 9 nucleotides matching TRBD2. Germline V lookup: CDR1 MNHEY, CDR2 SMNVEV (reference sequence). This CDR3 has 13 amino acids. With 3 bases clipped from V and 14 bases from J, the junction kept 8 bases outside the gene matches. The CDR3 is CASSLYLERGEFF. The DNA of the CDR3 is TGTGCCAGCAGTTTGTATTTAGAGCGGGGGGAGTTCTTC.

In this sample, this clonotype turned up once. CDR3 sequence reads: CASSFSWGSDEQFF. The CDR3, as DNA: TGTGCCAGCAGCTTCTCGTGGGGGAGCGATGAGCAGTTCTTC. The V and J genes are TRBV5-4 and TRBJ2-1; possibly TRBD1 or TRBD2 for D (5 bases each). V shed 2 bases and J shed 8 bases, with 14 bases lying between them. CDR3 size: 14 residues. Per the germline V gene, CDR1 is SGHNT and CDR2 is YYREEE (reference sequence).

V gene TRBV7-2 combines with J gene TRBJ2-7; D possibly corresponds to TRBD2 (5 bases). This CDR3 is 16 amino acids long. Germline V lookup: CDR1 SGHTA, CDR2 FQGNSA. With 5 bases removed from V and 1 base from J, the gap between germline ends came to 18 bases. CDR3 bases: TGTGCCAGCAGCCACCTTCCGAGCGGAGGATCCTACGAGCAGTACTTC. Translation: CASSHLPSGGSYEQYF.

CDR3 coding DNA: TGTGCCAGCAGTTCACGACTAGCGGGAGGTGAATTCTTC. It codes for CASSSRLAGGEFF. The gene calls are TRBV27 and TRBJ2-1, with 13 bases identical to TRBD2. V shed 4 bases, J shed 16 bases, and the junction held 7 bases outside the gene matches. Germline loops: CDR1 MNHEY, CDR2 SMNVEV (reference sequence). There are 13 residues in the CDR3.

This rearrangement joins TRBV29-1 to TRBJ1-4; D unclear. Germline loops: CDR1 SQVTM, CDR2 ANQGSEA. The CDR3 extends over 14 amino acids. V was trimmed by 7 bases and J by 7 bases, leaving 19 bases between them. The CDR3 DNA reads as TGCAGCGCTACAGATATGGGAAACCTTGAAAAACTGTTTTTT. This sequence encodes CSATDMGNLEKLFF. Full variable domain (remainder filled in from reference TRBV29-1 and TRBJ1-4): SAVISQKPSRDICQRGTSLTIQCQVDSQVTMMFWYRQQPGQSLTLIATANQGSEATYESGFVIDKFPISRPNLTFSTLTVSNMSPEDSSIYLCSATDMGNLEKLFFGSGTQLSVL.

The V and J genes are TRBV24-1 and TRBJ2-1, with D maybe TRBD1 (5 bases). The germline V gene has CDR1 KGHDR and CDR2 SFDVKD. This CDR3 region has 13 residues. V was pared by 7 bases and J by 2 bases, with 8 bases between. CDR3 residues: CATRDNTYNEQFF. The CDR3 DNA is TGTGCCACCAGGGACAACACCTACAATGAGCAGTTCTTC.

The chain couples TRBV6-1 to TRBJ2-7; TRBD1 aligns across 9 bases. The CDR3 is 16 residues long. CDR1 and CDR2 (germline): MNHNS, SASEGT. With V trimmed by 5 bases and J by 2 bases, 10 bases remained unmatched. The CDR3 nucleotides read TGTGCCAGCAGTCGCTTTACAGGGGGCTCGCCCTACGAGCAGTACTTC. This translates into CASSRFTGGSPYEQYF.

This rearrangement joins TRBV30 to TRBJ1-1, with D maybe TRBD1 (5 bases). The CDR3 sequence is 13 residues long. Germline loops: CDR1 GTSNPN, CDR2 SVGIG (reference sequence). Trimming stripped 6 bases from V and 4 bases from J, with 15 bases between. For the CDR3, the DNA is TGTGCCTGCAATCAGGGTTCGGCCACTGAAGCTTTCTTT. Protein product: CACNQGSATEAFF.

This chain uses TRBV13 with TRBJ1-2; D gene ambiguous. This CDR3 is 12 amino acids long. From germline, CDR1 is PRHDT and CDR2 FYEKMQ (reference sequence). The V and J ends lost 5 bases and 0 bases respectively, with 4 bases between them. The CDR3 nucleotides read TGTGCCAGCAGCAGTACTAACTATGGCTACACCTTC. Translating gives CASSSTNYGYTF.

The genes are TRBV30 and TRBJ1-1; D is possibly TRBD1 (6 bases). Trimming took 5 bases from V and 4 from J, leaving 11 bases between them. CDR3 length: 12 amino acids. Germline loops: CDR1 GTSNPN, CDR2 SVGIG (reference sequence). CDR3 coding DNA: TGTGCCTGGTCAGGGGCCGGCACTGAAGCTTTCTTT. Translating gives CAWSGAGTEAFF. Based on the CDR3 plus reference TRBV30 and TRBJ1-1, the full variable domain is SQTIHQWPATLVQPVGSPLSLECTVEGTSNPNLYWYRQAAGRGLQLLFYSVGIGQISSEVPQNLSASRPQDRQFILSSKKLLLSDSGFYLCAWSGAGTEAFFGQGTRLTVV.

CDR3 coding DNA: TGTGCCAGCAGCCCTGGACAGGCCGCTGGGGACAATGAGCAGTTCTTC. Protein: CASSPGQAAGDNEQFF. The chain joins TRBV9 to TRBJ2-1; 7 positions match TRBD1. The length of the CDR3 is 16 residues. Per the germline V gene, CDR1 is SGDLS and CDR2 is YYNGEE. V trimming: 4 bases; J trimming: 5 bases; junction bases outside the gene matches: 12.

The V and J genes are TRBV4-1 and TRBJ2-1; tentatively, D is TRBD2 (6 bases). The CDR3 is made up of 15 amino acids. The germline V gene encodes CDR1 MGHRA and CDR2 YSYEKL. V was clipped by 1 base and J by 10 bases, with 17 bases between them. Here the CDR3 DNA reads TGCGCCAGCAGCCAAGCCCCCGGGACTTCTAAGGAGCAGTTCTTC. It encodes CASSQAPGTSKEQFF.

This clonotype was observed a single time. This chain joins TRBV18 and TRBJ1-2; D unclear. Trimming stripped 4 bases from V and 6 bases from J, with 18 bases between. Per germline, CDR1 KGHSH and CDR2 LQKENI. The CDR3 consists of 15 residues. CDR3 region: CASSQRTQRFNGYTF. The CDR3 DNA reads as TGTGCCAGCTCACAACGTACGCAGAGGTTTAATGGCTACACCTTC.